This T cell receptor beta chain derives from a study of T cell responses to AZD1222 COVID-19 vaccine. Study results and caveats: Possibly, clonal diversity was underestimated; donors were largely white British and included more females. Spike as a whole was targeted by vaccine-associated CD4 TCRs, dominant at 160-218 and 743-854.

Sequencing used immunoSEQ multiplex PCR; TCRdb keeps in-frame clones, though not all of them. The sample records under 150,000 clones, approximately 94% being singletons. With respect to this clone: Its specificity is unknown.

The input for sequencing was peripheral blood, taken on day 0 of AZD1222 vaccination. The receptor was derived from an adult in good health.

CDR3 residues: CASSLGPQGYGYTF. The CDR3, as DNA: TGTGCCAGCAGCCTGGGACCCCAGGGATATGGCTACACCTTC. The rearrangement joins TRBV3-1 (or the pseudogene TRBV3-2) to TRBJ1-2, with D maybe TRBD1 (5 bases). This CDR3 region has 14 residues. Germline CDR1 is LGHDT and CDR2 is YNNKEL (reference sequence). Between the trimmed V and J ends, which lost 4 bases and 5 bases, there was a span of 14 bases.